The 32 T cell receptor beta chains below all came from one sample that was sequenced in a study of T cell responses to AZD1222 COVID-19 vaccine. This table comes from immunoSEQ multiplex PCR, and its TCRdb copy is limited to in-frame clones, with some not included. There are some 150,000 clones in the sample; around 88% occur only once, and less than 15% lies in the top ten. The source material was peripheral blood, sampled on day 0 of AZD1222 vaccination. The source is an adult in good health.

This chain connects TRBV5-1 to TRBJ2-5; D assignment may be TRBD1 or TRBD2 (6 bases each). The length of the CDR3 is 15 residues. The germline V gene has CDR1 SGHRS and CDR2 YFSETQ. The ends were cut back, 1 base at V and 5 bases at J, with 15 bases in the middle. DNA for the CDR3: TGCGCCAGCAGCTTGTTTCGGGGGCGCACGGAGACCCAGTACTTC. Translating it yields CASSLFRGRTETQYF.

The CDR3 here is CATIGSREETQYF. Written as DNA, the CDR3 is TGTGCCACCATAGGAAGCAGAGAAGAGACCCAGTACTTC. The chain is built from TRBV2 and TRBJ2-5; D unclear. This CDR3 region has 13 residues. V was cut by 10 bases and J by 3 bases, with 15 bases left in between. Germline V gene lookup returns CDR1 SNHLY and CDR2 FYNNEI.

DNA of the CDR3: TGTGCCAGTAGTGATAAGGGTCCGGGAAAATATGGCTACACCTTC. It translates to CASSDKGPGKYGYTF. The V and J genes are TRBV19 and TRBJ1-2; no clear D. The V gene's germline CDR1 is LNHDA and CDR2 SQIVND (reference sequence). V shed 5 bases and J shed 5 bases, with 18 bases lying between them. This CDR3 spans 15 amino acids.

This clone was detected only a few times. The rearrangement links TRBV5-4 to TRBJ1-1; a weak D match, TRBD1 (6 bases). V was clipped by 4 bases and J by 2 bases, with 12 bases between them. The CDR3 is 14 residues long. The germline V gene encodes CDR1 SGHNT and CDR2 YYREEE (reference sequence). CDR3 nucleotide sequence: TGTGCCAGCAGCCTACAGGGCGTAAACACTGAAGCTTTCTTT. Amino acids: CASSLQGVNTEAFF. Full variable domain (rest looked up from reference TRBV5-4 and TRBJ1-1): ETGVTQSPTHLIKTRGQQVTLRCSSQSGHNTVSWYQQALGQGPQFIFQYYREEENGRGNFPPRFSGLQFPNYSSELNVNALELDDSALYLCASSLQGVNTEAFFGQGTRLTVV.

V gene TRBV4-3 combines with J gene TRBJ2-7; TRBD1 or TRBD2 may be the D gene (5 bases each). This CDR3 has 14 amino acids. CDR1 is LGHNA, CDR2 YSLEER, per germline. The V end was cut by 0 bases, the J end by 5 bases, with 11 bases between. This CDR3 reads CASSQDLGTHEQYF. CDR3 DNA sequence: TGCGCCAGCAGCCAAGACTTGGGGACCCACGAGCAGTACTTC.

This rearrangement joins TRBV6-5 to TRBJ2-7; D is perhaps TRBD2 (6 bases). V shed 2 bases and J shed 7 bases, with 18 bases lying between them. CDR1 is MNHEY, CDR2 SVGAGI, per germline. The CDR3 loop spans 15 amino acids. The CDR3 region has the DNA TGTGCCAGCAGTTACGGAGGGCTCCCGGTGGGAGAGCAGTACTTC. It codes for CASSYGGLPVGEQYF.

The chain couples TRBV5-4 to TRBJ1-1; D not resolved. The CDR3 has 14 residues. With 3 bases removed from V and 1 base from J, the gap between germline ends came to 10 bases. The germline gives CDR1 SGHNT, CDR2 YYREEE (reference sequence). CDR3 loop: CASSSGSKNTEAFF. DNA for the CDR3: TGTGCCAGCAGCTCGGGCAGTAAGAACACTGAAGCTTTCTTT.

With respect to this clone: One end of the junction does not line up with germline, which may come from a read error. CDR3 amino acids: CASNYRGRRETQYF. The CDR3 DNA is TGTGCCAGCAATTACAGGGGGCGACGGGAGACCCAGTACTTC. The gene calls are TRBV6-2 or TRBV6-3 and TRBJ2-5, with 9 bases matching TRBD1. This CDR3 spans 14 amino acids. Looked up from germline, CDR1 is MNHEY and CDR2 is SVGEGT.

This clone was recorded only once. V gene TRBV9 combines with J gene TRBJ1-2; TRBD1 matches 7 bases. J lost 4 bases, V lost 0 bases, and 6 bases had no gene match. The CDR3 consists of 15 residues. Looked up from germline, CDR1 is SGDLS and CDR2 is YYNGEE. In DNA, the CDR3 is TGTGCCAGCAGCGTAGGCTCCGGACAGGCCTATGGCTACACCTTC. This gives the protein CASSVGSGQAYGYTF.

V gene TRBV3-1 (or the pseudogene TRBV3-2) combines with J gene TRBJ2-1; a possible D gene is TRBD2 (6 bases). The V gene lost 4 bases and the J gene lost 14 bases, with 18 bases spanning the gap. Germline loops: CDR1 LGHDT, CDR2 YNNKEL (reference sequence). The CDR3 length is 13 residues. CDR3 nucleotides: TGTGCCAGCAGCCGAACCGGGACTTCTGGTGAGTTCTTC. This translates into CASSRTGTSGEFF.

This clone was recorded only once. The J gene is TRBJ1-1, the V gene TRBV12-5; 8 positions agree with TRBD1. J gave up 4 bases and V 2 bases, and 6 bases lay outside the gene matches. Germline CDR1 is LGHNT and CDR2 is FRNRAP. The CDR3 is 15 residues long. The CDR3 coding sequence is TGTGCTAGTGGTTTGATACAGGGGGGGTTCACTGAAGCTTTCTTT. Residues: CASGLIQGGFTEAFF.

This clone was observed a few times. The chain is built from TRBV5-4 and TRBJ1-6; the D gene is possibly TRBD1 (6 bases). This CDR3 is 16 amino acids long. From germline, CDR1 is SGHNT and CDR2 YYREEE (reference sequence). Trimming left V 4 bases short and J 4 bases short, with 15 bases between. CDR3 amino acids: CASSTDRPGYNSPLHF. DNA of the CDR3: TGTGCCAGCAGCACCGACAGGCCGGGATATAATTCACCCCTCCACTTT. Drawing the rest from reference TRBV5-4 and TRBJ1-6, the complete variable domain is ETGVTQSPTHLIKTRGQQVTLRCSSQSGHNTVSWYQQALGQGPQFIFQYYREEENGRGNFPPRFSGLQFPNYSSELNVNALELDDSALYLCASSTDRPGYNSPLHFGNGTRLTVT.

This rearrangement joins TRBV7-2 to TRBJ2-2; the D gene is possibly TRBD2 (7 bases). Trimming took 4 bases from V and 1 from J, leaving 16 bases between them. Germline V gene lookup returns CDR1 SGHTA and CDR2 FQGNSA. The CDR3 consists of 17 residues. The CDR3, as DNA: TGTGCCAGCAGCTCCTGGGGAGGGGGGCTGAACACCGGGGAGCTGTTTTTT. It translates to CASSSWGGGLNTGELFF.

The rearrangement joins TRBV28 to TRBJ1-6, with TRBD1 as a possible D gene (5 bases). The CDR3 length is 13 residues. The V end was cut by 8 bases, the J end by 7 bases, with 12 bases between. CDR1 and CDR2 from the germline V gene are MDHEN and SYDVKM. The CDR3 sequence: CASGGGLNSPLHF. CDR3 DNA: TGTGCCAGCGGCGGGGGACTAAATTCACCCCTCCACTTT.

The rearrangement links TRBV11-3 to TRBJ1-2; 7 nucleotides agree with TRBD1. The CDR3 is 20 residues long. Germline V gene data show CDR1 as SGHNT and CDR2 as YENEEA. V dropped 6 bases and J dropped 2; count of bases not matched to a gene: 24. The CDR3 spells CASRCDAGLNGRGINYGYTF. The CDR3 bases are TGTGCCAGCAGATGCGACGCGGGACTTAATGGCAGGGGGATCAACTATGGCTACACCTTC.

The rearrangement links TRBV7-8 to TRBJ2-2, with 10 nucleotides matching TRBD2. V was clipped by 4 bases and J by 1 base; unmatched bases: 6. Per the germline V gene, CDR1 is SGHVS and CDR2 is FQNEAQ. This CDR3 contains 17 residues. The CDR3 region is CASSYTRLAGNTGELFF. In DNA, the CDR3 is TGTGCCAGCAGCTATACCCGACTAGCGGGGAACACCGGGGAGCTGTTTTTT.

The chain joins TRBV4-1 to TRBJ2-2; 8 nucleotides match TRBD1. J was trimmed by 6 bases and V by 3 bases; bases with no gene match: 6. Germline CDR1 and CDR2: MGHRA and YSYEKL. This CDR3 comprises 15 residues. CDR3 bases: TGCGCCAGCAGCCACGAGGACAGGGCTTCCGGGGAGCTGTTTTTT. It codes for CASSHEDRASGELFF.

This clone has only a few counts. This chain links TRBV7-3 with TRBJ2-1, with TRBD2 matching 8 bases. Trimming removed 4 bases from V and 12 bases from J; junction bases left unmatched: 8. CDR1 and CDR2 (germline): SGHTA, FQGTGA. The CDR3 sequence is 13 residues long. The CDR3 region is CASSSPGLAGQFF. The CDR3 coding sequence is TGTGCCAGCAGCTCCCCTGGCCTAGCGGGGCAGTTCTTC.

CDR3 nucleotides: TGTGCCAGTAGTCTGAGAGGGGGCGCCTACAATGAGCAGTTCTTC. Translated, it gives CASSLRGGAYNEQFF. The rearrangement uses TRBV19 and TRBJ2-1; 7 bases are shared with TRBD1. Germline V CDR1 and CDR2: LNHDA, SQIVND (reference sequence). The CDR3 has 15 amino acids. J lost 2 bases, V lost 5 bases, and 6 bases had no gene match.

The genes are TRBV7-6 and TRBJ2-3; 10 bases are a match to TRBD1. From germline, CDR1 is SGHVS and CDR2 FNYEAQ. The CDR3 has 15 amino acids. Trimming at V came to 1 base and at J to 4 bases, leaving 2 bases not matched to a gene. This CDR3 is CASSLGTGGADTQYF. CDR3 nucleotides: TGTGCCAGCAGCTTAGGGACAGGGGGTGCAGATACGCAGTATTTT.

The V and J genes are TRBV9 and TRBJ2-1, with 10 bases fitting TRBD2. After removal of 3 bases from V and 12 bases from J, the junction contained 12 bases not matched to a gene. Germline lookup yields CDR1 SGDLS and CDR2 YYNGEE. The CDR3 has 15 residues. Here the CDR3 DNA reads TGTGCCAGCAGCGCGGTAGCGGGGGGACCCCAGGGGCAGTTCTTC. Protein sequence: CASSAVAGGPQGQFF.

This sequence joins TRBV5-3 and TRBJ1-6; D remains unclear. TRBV5-3 is known as an ORF, though its function is uncertain. The CDR3 totals 14 residues. V lost 5 bases, J lost 7 bases, and 13 bases lay in between. The CDR3 here is CARSLNGRNSPLHF. CDR3 DNA: TGTGCCAGAAGTTTGAACGGCAGGAATTCACCCCTCCACTTT.

This chain uses TRBV10-3 with TRBJ2-1, with 8 nucleotides matching TRBD2. Trimming took 2 bases from V and 4 from J; bases not matched to a gene: 4. CDR1 ENHRY and CDR2 SYGVKD come from the germline V gene. The CDR3 sequence is 15 residues long. Here the CDR3 DNA reads TGTGCCATCAGTGAGAGGAGCGGGGGTTACAATGAGCAGTTCTTC. It encodes CAISERSGGYNEQFF.

The V gene is TRBV21-1, the J gene TRBJ2-2; TRBD1 is the table's D call, not checked against the DNA. TRBV21-1 has pseudogene status. The CDR3 runs to 15 residues. The CDR3, as DNA: TGTGCCAGCAGCAAGGACAGGTCGAACACCGGGGAGCTGTTTTTT. This sequence encodes CASSKDRSNTGELFF.

This rearrangement joins TRBV19 to TRBJ1-1, with D possibly being TRBD1 (5 bases). The V gene lost 11 bases and the J gene lost 1 base, with 20 bases spanning the gap. This CDR3 contains 15 residues. Germline CDR1 is LNHDA and CDR2 is SQIVND (reference sequence). CDR3 nucleotides: TGTGCCTCTCAACCCACAGGAACGGCGAACACTGAAGCTTTCTTT. Protein sequence: CASQPTGTANTEAFF.

This clone was counted only a few times. The J gene is TRBJ2-5, the V gene TRBV19; TRBD1 matches 8 bases. CDR3 size: 15 residues. Germline CDR1 is LNHDA and CDR2 is SQIVND (reference sequence). V was pared by 5 bases and J by 1 base, with 6 bases of the junction left unmatched. In nucleotides, the CDR3 is TGTGCCAGTAGTCCACGACAGGGGACCCAAGAGACCCAGTACTTC. This encodes CASSPRQGTQETQYF.

The chain employs TRBV4-2 and TRBJ2-3; 14 nucleotides match TRBD2. The germline V gene encodes CDR1 LGHNA and CDR2 YNFKEQ. CDR3 length: 16 amino acids. Trimming removed 4 bases from V and 5 bases from J; junction bases left unmatched: 5. The CDR3 is CASSPGLAGGVDTQYF. Written as DNA, the CDR3 is TGTGCCAGCAGCCCTGGACTAGCGGGGGGTGTAGATACGCAGTATTTT.

This clone was detected only a few times. The chain recombines TRBV7-2 with TRBJ2-3; 12 bases line up with TRBD1. CDR1 is SGHTA, CDR2 FQGNSA, per germline. Trimming took 5 bases from V and 5 from J; bases not matched to a gene: 8. The CDR3 sequence is 16 residues long. CDR3 DNA sequence: TGTGCCAGCAGCGTATCCGGGACAGGGGGCGGAGATACGCAGTATTTT. Translation: CASSVSGTGGGDTQYF.

V and J are TRBV11-2 and TRBJ1-3; D not certain. This CDR3 comprises 14 residues. Germline CDR1 and CDR2: SGHAT and FQNNGV. V was cut by 7 bases and J by 2 bases, with 12 bases left in between. The CDR3 loop is CASTTGNAGNTIYF. The CDR3 DNA reads as TGTGCCAGCACCACCGGAAACGCTGGAAACACCATATATTTT. The whole variable domain, filled in from reference TRBV11-2 and TRBJ1-3, reads EAGVAQSPRYKIIEKRQSVAFWCNPISGHATLYWYQQILGQGPKLLIQFQNNGVVDDSQLPKDRFSAERLKGVDSTLKIQPAKLEDSAVYLCASTTGNAGNTIYFGEGSWLTVV.

The chain has TRBV11-2 and TRBJ2-7; D may be TRBD2 (6 bases). The CDR3 spans 15 residues. With 5 bases removed from V and 3 bases from J, the gap between germline ends came to 17 bases. Germline loops: CDR1 SGHAT, CDR2 FQNNGV. In DNA, the CDR3 is TGTGCCAGCAGCGCCCCGGGGGTTCGGGGCTACGAGCAGTACTTC. It is translated as CASSAPGVRGYEQYF.

The rearrangement links TRBV5-1 to TRBJ1-1, with TRBD1 as a possible D gene (6 bases). Trimming took 4 bases from V and 1 from J, leaving 14 bases between them. The CDR3 has 15 residues. The V gene's germline CDR1 is SGHRS and CDR2 YFSETQ. The CDR3 sequence is CASSRLQGPNTEAFF. In nucleotides, the CDR3 is TGCGCCAGCAGCCGTCTACAGGGACCGAACACTGAAGCTTTCTTT.

In DNA form, the CDR3 reads TGTGCCAGCAGTTTATCCGGGACTTGGGGCAGGAAGGACACTGAAGCTTTCTTT. Amino acid sequence: CASSLSGTWGRKDTEAFF. The V and J genes are TRBV28 and TRBJ1-1; a possible D gene is TRBD1 (5 bases). The CDR3 is made up of 18 amino acids. Germline V gives CDR1 MDHEN, CDR2 SYDVKM. V shed 1 base and J shed 3 bases, with 21 bases lying between them.